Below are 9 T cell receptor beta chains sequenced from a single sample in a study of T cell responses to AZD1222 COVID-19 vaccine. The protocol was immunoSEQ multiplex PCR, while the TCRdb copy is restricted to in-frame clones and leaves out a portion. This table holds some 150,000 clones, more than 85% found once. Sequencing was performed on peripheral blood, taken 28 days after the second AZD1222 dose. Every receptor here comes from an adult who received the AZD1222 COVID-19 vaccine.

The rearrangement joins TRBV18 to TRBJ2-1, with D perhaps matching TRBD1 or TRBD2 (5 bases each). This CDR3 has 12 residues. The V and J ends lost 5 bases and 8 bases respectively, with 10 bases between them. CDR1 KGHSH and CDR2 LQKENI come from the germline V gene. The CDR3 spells CASSGGSDEQFF. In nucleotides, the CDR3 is TGTGCCAGCTCAGGGGGTAGCGATGAGCAGTTCTTC.

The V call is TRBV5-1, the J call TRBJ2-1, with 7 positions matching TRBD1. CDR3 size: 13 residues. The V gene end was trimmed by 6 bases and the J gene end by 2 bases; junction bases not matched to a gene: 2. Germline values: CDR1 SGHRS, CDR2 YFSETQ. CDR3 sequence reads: CASKGATYNEQFF. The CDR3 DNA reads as TGCGCCAGCAAGGGGGCAACCTACAATGAGCAGTTCTTC.

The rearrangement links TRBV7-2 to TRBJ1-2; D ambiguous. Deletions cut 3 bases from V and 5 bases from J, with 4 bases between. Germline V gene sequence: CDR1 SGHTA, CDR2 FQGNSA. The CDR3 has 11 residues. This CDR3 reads CASSFGYGYTF. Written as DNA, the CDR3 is TGTGCCAGCAGCTTCGGGTATGGCTACACCTTC. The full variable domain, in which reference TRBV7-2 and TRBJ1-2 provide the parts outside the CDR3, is GAGVSQSPSNKVTEKGKDVELRCDPISGHTALYWYRQSLGQGLEFLIYFQGNSAPDKSGLPSDRFSAERTGGSVSTLTIQRTQQEDSAVYLCASSFGYGYTFGSGTRLTVV.

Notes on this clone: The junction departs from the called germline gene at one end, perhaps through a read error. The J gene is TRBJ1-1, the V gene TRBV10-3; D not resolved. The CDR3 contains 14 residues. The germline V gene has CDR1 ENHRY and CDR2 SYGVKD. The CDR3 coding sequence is TGTGCCATCAGTGCATTAAGCATGAACACTGAAGTTTTCTTT. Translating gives CAISALSMNTEVFF.

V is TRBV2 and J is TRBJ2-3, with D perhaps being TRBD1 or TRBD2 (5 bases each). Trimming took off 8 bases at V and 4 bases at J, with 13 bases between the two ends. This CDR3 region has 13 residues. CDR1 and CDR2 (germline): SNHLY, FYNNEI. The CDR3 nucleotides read TGTGCCAGCCTCAGGGACCGGGCAGATACGCAGTATTTT. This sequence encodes CASLRDRADTQYF.

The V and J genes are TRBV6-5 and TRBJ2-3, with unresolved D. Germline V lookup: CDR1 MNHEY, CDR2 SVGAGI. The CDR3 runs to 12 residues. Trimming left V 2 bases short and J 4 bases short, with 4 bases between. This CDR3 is CASSYGPDTQYF. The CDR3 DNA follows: TGTGCCAGCAGTTACGGGCCAGATACGCAGTATTTT.

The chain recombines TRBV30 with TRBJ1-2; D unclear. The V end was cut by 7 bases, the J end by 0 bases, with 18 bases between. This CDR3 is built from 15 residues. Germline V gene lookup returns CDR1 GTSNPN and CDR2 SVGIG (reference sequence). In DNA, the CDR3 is TGTGCCTTGGAGCCGCTAACCGACGCTAACTATGGCTACACCTTC. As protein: CALEPLTDANYGYTF.

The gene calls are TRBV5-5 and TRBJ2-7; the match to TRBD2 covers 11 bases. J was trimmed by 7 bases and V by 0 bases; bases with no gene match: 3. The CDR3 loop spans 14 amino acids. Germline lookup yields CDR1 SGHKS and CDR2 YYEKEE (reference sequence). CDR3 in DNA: TGTGCCAGCAGCTTGGCTAGCGGGAGGAGAGAGCAGTACTTC. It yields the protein CASSLASGRREQYF.

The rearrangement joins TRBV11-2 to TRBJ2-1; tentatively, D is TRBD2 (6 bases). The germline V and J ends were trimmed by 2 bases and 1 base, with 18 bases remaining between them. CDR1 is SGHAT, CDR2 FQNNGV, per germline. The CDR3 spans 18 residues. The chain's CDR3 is CASSLLSSGKLSYNEQFF. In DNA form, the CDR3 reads TGTGCCAGCAGCTTACTCAGTAGCGGCAAACTATCCTACAATGAGCAGTTCTTC.